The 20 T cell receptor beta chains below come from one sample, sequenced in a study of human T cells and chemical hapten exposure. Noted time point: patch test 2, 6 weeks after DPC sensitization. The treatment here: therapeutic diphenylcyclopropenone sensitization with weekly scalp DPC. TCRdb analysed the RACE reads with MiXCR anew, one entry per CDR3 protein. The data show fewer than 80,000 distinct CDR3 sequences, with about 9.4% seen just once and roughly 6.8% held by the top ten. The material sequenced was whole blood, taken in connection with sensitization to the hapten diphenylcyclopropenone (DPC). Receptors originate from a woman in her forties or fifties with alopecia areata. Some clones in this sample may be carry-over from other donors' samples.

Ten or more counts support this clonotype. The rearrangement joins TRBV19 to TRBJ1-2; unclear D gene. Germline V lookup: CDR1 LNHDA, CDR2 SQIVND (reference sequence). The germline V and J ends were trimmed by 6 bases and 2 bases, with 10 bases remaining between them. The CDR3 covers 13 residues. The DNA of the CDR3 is TGTGCCAGTAGGCAGGACTGGAACTATGGCTACACCTTC. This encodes CASRQDWNYGYTF.

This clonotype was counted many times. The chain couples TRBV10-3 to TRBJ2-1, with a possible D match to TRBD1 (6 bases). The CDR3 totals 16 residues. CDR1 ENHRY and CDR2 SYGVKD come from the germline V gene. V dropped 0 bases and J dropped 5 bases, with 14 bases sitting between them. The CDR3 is CAISESVLQGNNEQFF. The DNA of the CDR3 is TGTGCCATCAGTGAGTCAGTTTTACAGGGAAACAATGAGCAGTTCTTC.

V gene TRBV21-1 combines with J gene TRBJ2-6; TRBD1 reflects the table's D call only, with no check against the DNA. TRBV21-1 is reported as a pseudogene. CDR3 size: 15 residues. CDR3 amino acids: CASSRNRGFINVLTF. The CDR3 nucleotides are TGTGCCAGCAGCCGAAACAGGGGGTTCATCAACGTCCTGACTTTC.

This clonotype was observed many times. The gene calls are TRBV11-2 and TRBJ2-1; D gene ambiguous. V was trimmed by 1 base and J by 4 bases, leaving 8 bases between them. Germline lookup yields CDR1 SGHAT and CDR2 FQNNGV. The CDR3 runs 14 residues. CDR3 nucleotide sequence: TGTGCCAGCAGCTTAGTTAAGCGTTACAATGAGCAGTTCTTC. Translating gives CASSLVKRYNEQFF. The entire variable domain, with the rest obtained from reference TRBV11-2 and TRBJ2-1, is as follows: EAGVAQSPRYKIIEKRQSVAFWCNPISGHATLYWYQQILGQGPKLLIQFQNNGVVDDSQLPKDRFSAERLKGVDSTLKIQPAKLEDSAVYLCASSLVKRYNEQFFGPGTRLTVL.

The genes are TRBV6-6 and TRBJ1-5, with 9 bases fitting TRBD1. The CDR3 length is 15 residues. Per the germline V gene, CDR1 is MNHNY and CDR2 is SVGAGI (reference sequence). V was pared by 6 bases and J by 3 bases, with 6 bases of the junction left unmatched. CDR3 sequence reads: CASRAGQGHNQPQHF. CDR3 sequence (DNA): TGTGCCAGCAGGGCCGGACAGGGGCACAATCAGCCCCAGCATTTT.

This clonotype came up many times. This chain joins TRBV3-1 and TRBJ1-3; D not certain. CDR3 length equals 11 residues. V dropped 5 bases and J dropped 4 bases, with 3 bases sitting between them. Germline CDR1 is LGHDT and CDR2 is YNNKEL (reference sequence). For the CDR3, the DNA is TGTGCCAGCAGCGACGGAAACACCATATATTTT. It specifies CASSDGNTIYF.

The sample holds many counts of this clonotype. The CDR3, as DNA: TGCAGTGCTAGTCTGACTAGCGGGAACTACGAGCAGTACTTC. Translation: CSASLTSGNYEQYF. This sequence joins TRBV20-1 and TRBJ2-7; the match to TRBD2 covers 11 bases. The length of the CDR3 is 14 residues. Germline V CDR1 and CDR2: DFQATT, SNEGSKA (reference sequence). V dropped 3 bases and J dropped 3; count of bases not matched to a gene: 4.

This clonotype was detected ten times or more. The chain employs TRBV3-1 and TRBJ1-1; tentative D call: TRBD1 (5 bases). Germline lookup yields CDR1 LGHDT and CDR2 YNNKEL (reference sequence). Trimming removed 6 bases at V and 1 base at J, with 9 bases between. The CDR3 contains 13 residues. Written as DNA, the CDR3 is TGTGCCAGCAGTCAGACAGCGAACACTGAAGCTTTCTTT. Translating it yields CASSQTANTEAFF.

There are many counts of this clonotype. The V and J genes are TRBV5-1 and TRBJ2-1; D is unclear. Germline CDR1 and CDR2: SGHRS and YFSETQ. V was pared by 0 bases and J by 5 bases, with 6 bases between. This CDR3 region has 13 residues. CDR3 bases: TGCGCCAGCAGCTTGGCGCCTGACAATGAGCAGTTCTTC. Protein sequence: CASSLAPDNEQFF.

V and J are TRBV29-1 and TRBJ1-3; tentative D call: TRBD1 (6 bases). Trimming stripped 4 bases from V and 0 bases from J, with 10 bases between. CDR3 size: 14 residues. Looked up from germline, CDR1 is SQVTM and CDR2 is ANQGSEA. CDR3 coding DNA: TGCAGCGTTGTAATGACAGGCTCTGGAAACACCATATATTTT. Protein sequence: CSVVMTGSGNTIYF. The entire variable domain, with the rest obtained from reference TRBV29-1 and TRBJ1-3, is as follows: SAVISQKPSRDICQRGTSLTIQCQVDSQVTMMFWYRQQPGQSLTLIATANQGSEATYESGFVIDKFPISRPNLTFSTLTVSNMSPEDSSIYLCSVVMTGSGNTIYFGEGSWLTVV.

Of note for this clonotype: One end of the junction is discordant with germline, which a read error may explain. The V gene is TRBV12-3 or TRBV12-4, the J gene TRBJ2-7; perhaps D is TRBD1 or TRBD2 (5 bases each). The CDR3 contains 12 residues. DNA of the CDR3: TGTGCCAGCAGTACGACCGGGACCTTCCTTATCTTC. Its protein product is CASSTTGTFLIF.

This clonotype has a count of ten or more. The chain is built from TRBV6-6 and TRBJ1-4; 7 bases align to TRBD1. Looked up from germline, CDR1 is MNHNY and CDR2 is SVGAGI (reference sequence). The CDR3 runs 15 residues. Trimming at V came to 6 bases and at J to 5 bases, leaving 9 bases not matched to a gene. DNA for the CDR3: TGTGCCAGCAGGGCAAGGCAGGGGGGAAATGAAAAACTGTTTTTT. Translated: CASRARQGGNEKLFF.

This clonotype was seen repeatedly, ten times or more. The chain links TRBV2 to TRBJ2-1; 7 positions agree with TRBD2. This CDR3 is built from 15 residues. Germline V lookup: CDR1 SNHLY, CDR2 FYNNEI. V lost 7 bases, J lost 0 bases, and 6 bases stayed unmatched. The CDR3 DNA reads TGTGCCAGCAACCAGCGGGGCAGCTCCTACAATGAGCAGTTCTTC. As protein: CASNQRGSSYNEQFF.

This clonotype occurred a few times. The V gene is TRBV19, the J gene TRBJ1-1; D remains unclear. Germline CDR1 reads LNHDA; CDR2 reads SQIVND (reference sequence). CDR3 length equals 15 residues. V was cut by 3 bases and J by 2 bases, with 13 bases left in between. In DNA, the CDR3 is TGTGCCAGTAGTATTACCCAGAGCTCTAACACTGAAGCTTTCTTT. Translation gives CASSITQSSNTEAFF.

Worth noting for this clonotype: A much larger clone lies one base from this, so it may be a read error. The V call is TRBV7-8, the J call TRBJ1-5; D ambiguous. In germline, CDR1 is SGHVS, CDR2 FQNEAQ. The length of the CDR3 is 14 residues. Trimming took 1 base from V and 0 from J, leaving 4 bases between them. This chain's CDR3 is CASSLGYSNQPQHF. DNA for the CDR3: TGTGCCAGCAGCTTAGGGTATAGCAATCAGCCCCAGCATTTT.

CDR3 DNA sequence: TGTGCCAGCAGTGAAAACAGGGCCGTCGGTCAGCCCCAGCATTTT. This gives the protein CASSENRAVGQPQHF. The chain links TRBV6-1 to TRBJ1-5; tentative D call: TRBD1 (6 bases). The V gene's germline CDR1 is MNHNS and CDR2 SASEGT. Trimming cost V 2 bases and J 6 bases, with 14 bases left between them. CDR3 length: 15 amino acids.

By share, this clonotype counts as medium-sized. In nucleotides, the CDR3 is TGTGCCAGCAGTCCAACAACCCTCTCGGACAGGGACCTTGGAACCCAGTACTTC. It yields the protein CASSPTTLSDRDLGTQYF. V is TRBV12-3 or TRBV12-4 and J is TRBJ2-5, with TRBD1 identical over 8 bases. The CDR3 is 18 residues long. After removal of 5 bases from V and 8 bases from J, the junction contained 22 bases not matched to a gene.

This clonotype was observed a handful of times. CDR3 sequence: CASSISVRGGPEAFF. The DNA for the CDR3 is TGTGCCAGTAGTATATCTGTTAGGGGGGGCCCTGAAGCTTTCTTT. This chain uses TRBV19 with TRBJ1-1; TRBD1 is a possible D gene (6 bases). CDR3 length: 15 residues. V dropped 2 bases and J dropped 6 bases, with 16 bases sitting between them. The germline CDR1 and CDR2 sequences are LNHDA and SQIVND (reference sequence).

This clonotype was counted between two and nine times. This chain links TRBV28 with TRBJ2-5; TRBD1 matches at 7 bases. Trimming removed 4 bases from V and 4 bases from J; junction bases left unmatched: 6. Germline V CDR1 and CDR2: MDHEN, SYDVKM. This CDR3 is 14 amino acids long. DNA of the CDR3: TGTGCCAGCAGTTCTGGACAGGCCCGAGAGACCCAGTACTTC. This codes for CASSSGQARETQYF.

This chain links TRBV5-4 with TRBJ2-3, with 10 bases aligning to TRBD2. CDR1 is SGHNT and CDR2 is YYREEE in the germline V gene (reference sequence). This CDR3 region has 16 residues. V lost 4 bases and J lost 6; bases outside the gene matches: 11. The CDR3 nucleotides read TGTGCCAGCAGCCCATCCCGGACTAGCGGCTCCGATACGCAGTATTTT. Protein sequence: CASSPSRTSGSDTQYF.